This TCR beta chain was identified in a study of OX40 agonist ivuxolimab in advanced cancers. In the study overall: Administration of intravenous ivuxolimab to patients occurred every 2 weeks at 0.01 to 10 mg/kg. The eligibility criteria allowed prior anti-PD-1, anti-PD-L1 or anti-CTLA-4 therapy, and about 40% had some.

TCRdb's table, derived via immunoSEQ multiplex PCR, lists solely in-frame clones and lacks some. The sample contains some 74,000 clones, about 94% of which appear only once. Drawing of blood for sampling happened at baseline, at cycle 4 day 1, and at cycle 7 day 1. Study-level results: The mean number of expanded clones was higher in CD8+ T cells than in CD4+.

The CDR3 is made up of 13 amino acids. CDR1 is MGHDK and CDR2 is SYGVNS in the germline V gene. Trimming removed 6 bases from V and 2 bases from J, with 5 bases in between. This clone was recorded only once. Its target is not known. The sequenced sample was CD4+ or CD8+ T cells sorted from blood, obtained in a trial of the OX40 agonist ivuxolimab. This chain joins TRBV25-1 and TRBJ2-6; the D is unclear. This sequence was found in an adult with an advanced solid tumor such as melanoma, head and neck, liver or kidney cancer. The CDR3 coding sequence is TGTGCCAGCAGACATCCTGGGGCCAACGTCCTGACTTTC. Translated: CASRHPGANVLTF.